This T cell receptor (beta chain) was observed in a study of vaccination and CD4 T cells after COVID-19. The treatment is: approximately nine-day PBMC culture with coronavirus spike peptide pools or control peptides (ViraFEST assay). This clonotype was detected only a few times. What it recognizes is unknown. The Oncomine TCR Beta short-read assay was what sequenced the DNA obtained from cultured CD4+ T cells. TCRdb reprocessed the PCR reads via MiXCR and lists one record per CDR3 protein. The sample yields about 3,500 distinct CDR3 sequences, 30% to 40% seen once. Trimming cost V 7 bases and J 8 bases, with 21 bases left between them. CDR3 length equals 14 residues. Germline V gene sequence: CDR1 DFQATT, CDR2 SNEGSKA (reference sequence).

The material sequenced was CD4+ T cells from blood, cultured in vitro. The chain links TRBV20-1 to TRBJ2-1, with D maybe TRBD1 (5 bases). The TCR was taken from a human donor who had recovered from COVID-19. CDR3 coding DNA: TGCAGTGTCAATGGTAGGGGCCAAGCCGATGAGCAGTTCTTC. This sequence encodes CSVNGRGQADEQFF.